The following is a T cell receptor beta chain sequence with its context. This sample stems from a study of CD8+ T cells in alopecia areata. Following RNA extraction, reverse transcription yielded cDNA that acted as the sequencing template. Some clones are missing from TCRdb's copy, which holds only in-frame ones; the method was immunoSEQ multiplex PCR. The table lists fewer than 150,000 clones, about four fifths of them singletons. Noted treatment: oral pan-JAK inhibitor, 5-10 mg twice daily. Germline CDR1 SGHRS, CDR2 YFSETQ. Trimming took 4 bases from V and 7 from J; bases not matched to a gene: 8. The CDR3 is 15 residues long.

Sequenced here: CD8+ T cells sorted from blood, sampled at week 4, from a patient treated with tofacitinib. The V and J genes are TRBV5-1 and TRBJ1-6; 7 bases line up with TRBD1. This receptor was identified in a human donor with alopecia areata. CDR3 DNA sequence: TGCGCCAGCAGCCCCACCGGGACAGTAAATTCACCCCTCCACTTT. This encodes CASSPTGTVNSPLHF. Combining the CDR3 with reference TRBV5-1 and TRBJ1-6 gives the whole variable domain KAGVTQTPRYLIKTRGQQVTLSCSPISGHRSVSWYQQTPGQGLQFLFEYFSETQRNKGNFPGRFSGRQFSNSRSEMNVSTLELGDSALYLCASSPTGTVNSPLHFGNGTRLTVT.